This T cell receptor beta chain came from a study of chemoradiotherapy in HPV16-positive cancers. Study summary: Functional T-cell assays on a couple of HPV16-positive patients' cells defined candidate HPV-specific clones and common TCR motifs. Study findings and constraints: During treatment, candidate HPV-specific clones and E7-related motifs expanded in tumor.

A word on this clone: Its antigen remains unknown.

Profiled with immunoSEQ multiplex PCR; TCRdb holds only in-frame clones, not every one. The sample lists 2,200 or so clones; roughly two thirds were seen once. V was pared by 5 bases and J by 8 bases, with 10 bases between. The CDR3 is 12 residues long. The germline gives CDR1 SSHAT, CDR2 FNYEAQ (reference sequence). This receptor was taken from a human donor with HPV-associated anogenital cancer. The rearrangement uses TRBV7-7 and TRBJ2-1; no clear D gene. This specimen was tumor tissue, taken from a patient who underwent chemoradiotherapy. CDR3 sequence: CASSVHGDEQFF. The CDR3, as DNA: TGTGCCAGCAGCGTCCATGGGGATGAGCAGTTCTTC.